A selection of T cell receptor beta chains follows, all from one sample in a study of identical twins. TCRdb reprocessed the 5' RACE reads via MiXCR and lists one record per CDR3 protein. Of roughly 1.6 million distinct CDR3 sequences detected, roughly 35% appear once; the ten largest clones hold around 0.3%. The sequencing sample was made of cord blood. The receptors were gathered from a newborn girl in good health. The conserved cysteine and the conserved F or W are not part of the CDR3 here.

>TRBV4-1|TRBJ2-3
ASSPFAGGRDTQY
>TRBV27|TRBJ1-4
ASSLKTGNEKLF
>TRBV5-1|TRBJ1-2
ASSLLGHQINYGYT
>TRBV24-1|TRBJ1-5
ATSDLGGQYSNQPQH
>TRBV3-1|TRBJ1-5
ASSQVYRDQPQH
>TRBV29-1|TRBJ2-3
SDRPSGSTDTQY
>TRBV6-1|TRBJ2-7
ASRRQGMVYEQY
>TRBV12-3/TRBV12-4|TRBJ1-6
ASRQGSEPLH
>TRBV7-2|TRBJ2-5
ASSLAGELAGEETQY
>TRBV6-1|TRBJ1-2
AAEGHSNYGYT